This T cell receptor beta chain is from a study of T cell changes during pregnancy in multiple sclerosis. This clone has more than one count but fewer than ten. The method was immunoSEQ multiplex PCR; TCRdb's version includes in-frame clones alone and lacks a portion of them. The table lists roughly 45,000 clones, roughly 88% of them singletons. CDR3 length equals 17 residues. V gave up 4 bases and J gave up 4 bases; unmatched junction bases: 12. CDR1 is LGHNA and CDR2 is YSLEER in the germline V gene. The origin of this receptor is a female donor in good health, enrolled as a control in a pregnancy study. The chain joins TRBV4-3 to TRBJ2-2, with TRBD2 identical over 7 bases. The starting material was peripheral blood, obtained in the first trimester of pregnancy. The CDR3 here is CASSPTPSGPATGELFF. As DNA, the CDR3 is TGCGCCAGCAGCCCCACTCCTAGCGGTCCTGCCACCGGGGAGCTGTTTTTT.